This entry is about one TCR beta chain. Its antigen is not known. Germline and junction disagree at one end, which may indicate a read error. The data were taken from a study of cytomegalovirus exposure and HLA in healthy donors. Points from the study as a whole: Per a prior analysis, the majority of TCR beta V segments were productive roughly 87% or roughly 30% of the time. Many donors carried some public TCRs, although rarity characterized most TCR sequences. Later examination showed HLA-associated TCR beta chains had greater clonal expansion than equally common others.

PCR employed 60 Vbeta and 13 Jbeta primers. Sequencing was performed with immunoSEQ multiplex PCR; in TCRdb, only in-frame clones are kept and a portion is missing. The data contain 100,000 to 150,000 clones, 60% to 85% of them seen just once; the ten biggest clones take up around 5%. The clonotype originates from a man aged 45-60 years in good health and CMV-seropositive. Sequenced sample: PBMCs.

CDR3 DNA sequence: TGCGCCAGCGGCCAAACTGACAATGACAATCAGCCCCAGCATTTT. Translating it yields CASGQTDNDNQPQHF. The J gene is TRBJ1-5, the V gene TRBV4-1; unclear D gene. The germline V gene encodes CDR1 MGHRA and CDR2 YSYEKL. The CDR3 consists of 15 residues.